This passage covers 16 T cell receptor beta chains from one sample sequenced in a study of T cells in Graves' hyperthyroidism and ophthalmopathy. RNA transcripts gave rise to amplified TCR beta CDR3 regions. The HTBI primer set was used in a first-round RT-PCR of the TCR CDR3. TCRdb processed the multiplex PCR reads anew with MiXCR; each CDR3 protein has one entry. The sample consists of around 350,000 distinct CDR3 sequences, 15% to 18% of them appearing once. The sample comprised blood. These receptors were collected from a young woman with Graves' hyperthyroidism that later progressed to Graves' ophthalmopathy.

This clonotype showed up many times. The chain is built from TRBV6-1 and TRBJ1-2, with TRBD1 identical over 10 bases. The CDR3 sequence is 15 residues long. Germline V gene lookup returns CDR1 MNHNS and CDR2 SASEGT. V lost 5 bases, J lost 8 bases, and 11 bases stayed unmatched. The DNA of the CDR3 is TGTGCCAGCAGTCCGGGACAGGGGATGGTCGAGGGCTACACCTTC. Amino acids: CASSPGQGMVEGYTF.

This clonotype was seen only a few times. J is TRBJ2-3 and V is TRBV6-1; D unresolved. Trimming took 3 bases from V and 7 from J, leaving 8 bases between them. Germline CDR1 reads MNHNS; CDR2 reads SASEGT. The CDR3 extends over 12 amino acids. Here the CDR3 DNA reads TGTGCCAGCAGTGACCTGACATATACGCAGTATTTT. Protein sequence: CASSDLTYTQYF.

V gene TRBV20-1 combines with J gene TRBJ2-7; 7 positions match TRBD1. The V and J ends lost 1 base and 3 bases, in that order; junction bases with no gene match: 6. CDR1 and CDR2 from the germline V gene are DFQATT and SNEGSKA (reference sequence). The length of the CDR3 is 14 residues. CDR3: CSARGQGELYEQYF. The CDR3 region has the DNA TGCAGTGCTAGAGGTCAGGGGGAGCTCTACGAGCAGTACTTC.

The chain couples TRBV6-6 to TRBJ1-6; a weak D match, TRBD1 (6 bases). Germline lookup yields CDR1 MNHNY and CDR2 SVGAGI (reference sequence). With 0 bases removed from V and 9 bases from J, the gap between germline ends came to 15 bases. The CDR3 totals 16 residues. In DNA, the CDR3 is TGTGCCAGCAGTTACTCAGGAGGGAGGGGGATTTCACCCCTCCACTTT. Translated: CASSYSGGRGISPLHF.

The V call is TRBV2, the J call TRBJ2-2; 11 bases are shared with TRBD2. CDR1 is SNHLY and CDR2 is FYNNEI in the germline V gene. The CDR3 has 22 residues. The ends lost 2 bases at V and 0 bases at J; junction bases unmatched: 17. CDR3 nucleotide sequence: TGTGCCAGCAGTGAATTTATGGGACAGAGGACTAGCGGGTTATCGAACACCGGGGAGCTGTTTTTT. This gives the protein CASSEFMGQRTSGLSNTGELFF.

This clonotype was counted ten times or more. The chain combines TRBV7-2 with TRBJ2-4, with 14 bases aligning to TRBD2. The J segment lost 6 bases and the V segment lost 2 bases, leaving 6 bases of the junction unmatched. Germline V gene lookup returns CDR1 SGHTA and CDR2 FQGNSA. The CDR3 spans 17 residues. CDR3: CASSLRGLAGAGNIQYF. CDR3 in DNA: TGTGCCAGCAGCTTAAGGGGACTAGCGGGAGCGGGAAACATTCAGTACTTC.

J is TRBJ1-5 and V is TRBV6-2 or TRBV6-3; the D gene is possibly TRBD1 (5 bases). Looked up from germline, CDR1 is MNHEY and CDR2 is SVGEGT. V gave up 2 bases and J gave up 2 bases, with 7 bases separating them. The CDR3 contains 14 residues. The CDR3 protein is CASSYKGRNQPQHF. For the CDR3, the DNA is TGTGCCAGCAGTTACAAGGGGCGCAATCAGCCCCAGCATTTT.

In its sample, this clonotype was seen a few times. A much more abundant neighbour one base away suggests this may be a read error. J is TRBJ2-5 and V is TRBV2, with a weak D call TRBD1 (5 bases). This CDR3 contains 13 residues. Germline V CDR1 and CDR2: SNHLY, FYNNEI. CDR3 amino acids: CASGRTTQQTQYF. As DNA, the CDR3 is TGTGCCAGCGGTAGGACAACCCAACAGACCCAGTACTTC.

This clonotype showed up just a few times. This rearrangement joins TRBV7-9 to TRBJ2-3; 11 bases are shared with TRBD2. CDR1 is SEHNR and CDR2 is FQNEAQ in the germline V gene (reference sequence). This CDR3 is built from 16 residues. V shed 7 bases and J 2 bases; nucleotides not matched to a gene: 8. This chain's CDR3 is CASTHILAGVTDTQYF. The CDR3 DNA reads TGTGCCAGCACCCACATACTAGCGGGAGTCACAGATACGCAGTATTTT.

V gene TRBV25-1 combines with J gene TRBJ2-1; D is perhaps TRBD1 (5 bases). In germline, CDR1 is MGHDK, CDR2 SYGVNS. The V gene lost 5 bases and the J gene lost 12 bases, with 11 bases spanning the gap. The CDR3 is made up of 11 amino acids. Here the CDR3 reads CASSPGLRQFF. CDR3 nucleotide sequence: TGTGCCAGCAGTCCAGGGTTAAGGCAGTTCTTC.

This chain joins TRBV19 and TRBJ1-1, with D possibly TRBD1 on 5 matching bases. From germline, CDR1 is LNHDA and CDR2 SQIVND (reference sequence). V lost 4 bases and J 1 base, leaving 13 bases between the germline ends. There are 15 residues in the CDR3. CDR3 DNA sequence: TGTGCCAGTAGTAGGCCCCGGACATCGAACACTGAAGCTTTCTTT. Its translation: CASSRPRTSNTEAFF.

This clonotype was detected many times. V and J are TRBV16 and TRBJ2-3; the D is unclear. The germline V gene encodes CDR1 KGHSY and CDR2 FQNENV. The CDR3 is 12 amino acids. V lost 8 bases and J 8 bases, leaving 14 bases between the germline ends. CDR3 in amino acids: CASAVTHSTQYF. Here the CDR3 DNA reads TGTGCCAGCGCCGTGACTCATTCTACGCAGTATTTT. Together with reference TRBV16 and TRBJ2-3, the CDR3 gives the full variable domain: GEEVAQTPKHLVRGEGQKAKLYCAPIKGHSYVFWYQQVLKNEFKFLISFQNENVFDETGMPKERFSAKCLPNSPCSLEIQATKLEDSAVYFCASAVTHSTQYFGPGTRLTVL.

This clonotype occurred many times. The genes are TRBV18 and TRBJ2-7; the match to TRBD2 covers 8 bases. The germline V gene has CDR1 KGHSH and CDR2 LQKENI. This CDR3 region has 14 residues. The trim removed 4 bases at V and 3 bases at J, leaving 5 bases unmatched. CDR3 sequence: CASSQEGLGYEQYF. In nucleotides, the CDR3 is TGTGCCAGCTCACAGGAGGGACTAGGCTACGAGCAGTACTTC.

For this clonotype: Germline is not matched at one junction end, which may reflect a read error. V is TRBV7-9 and J is TRBJ2-6; the D is unclear. The CDR3 sequence is 16 residues long. CDR1 SEHNR and CDR2 FQNEAQ come from the germline V gene (reference sequence). The CDR3 sequence: CASSHPSSAGANVLTF. The CDR3 DNA sequence: TGCGCCAGCAGCCACCCGTCCTCAGCTGGGGCCAACGTCCTGACTTTC.

This clonotype has more than one count but fewer than ten. The chain is built from TRBV4-1 and TRBJ2-1; D remains ambiguous. V lost 2 bases, J lost 3 bases, and 11 bases lay in between. The CDR3 is made up of 15 amino acids. Germline CDR1 is MGHRA and CDR2 is YSYEKL. The CDR3 nucleotides are TGCGCCAGCAGCCAAAGGCTAGTCGACTACAATGAGCAGTTCTTC. Protein sequence: CASSQRLVDYNEQFF.

This clonotype was observed a handful of times. The genes are TRBV29-1 and TRBJ2-3; 12 bases fit TRBD2. V trimming: 4 bases; J trimming: 4 bases; junction bases outside the gene matches: 18. The CDR3 sequence is 19 residues long. Germline CDR1 reads SQVTM; CDR2 reads ANQGSEA. The chain's CDR3 is CSVVGLAGHRRRDADTQYF. CDR3 DNA: TGCAGCGTTGTAGGACTAGCGGGACACCGAAGGCGTGATGCAGATACGCAGTATTTT.